One and the same sample provided the 24 T cell receptor beta chains below, sequenced in a study of T-cell reconstitution after alpha-beta-depleted transplantation in children. Unique molecular identifiers were incorporated into the prepared TCRbeta library. TCRdb itself ran the PCR reads through MiXCR, one entry per CDR3 protein. Among a few hundred thousand distinct CDR3 sequences listed, roughly 13% were seen once. The sample in question was PBMCs, mostly from graft donor cells, obtained 360 days after TCRalphabeta/CD19-depleted stem cell transplant. The receptors originated from a male patient younger than 18 who had a stem cell transplant for acute myeloid leukemia, so the T cells may come from the graft donor.

The chain is built from TRBV28 and TRBJ2-4; 11 bases fit TRBD2. V was pared by 2 bases and J by 3 bases, with 12 bases of the junction left unmatched. The CDR3 runs 19 residues. CDR1 MDHEN and CDR2 SYDVKM come from the germline V gene. The CDR3 region is CASSLPLLAGGWGKNIQYF. The CDR3 nucleotides are TGTGCCAGCAGTTTACCCCTTCTAGCGGGAGGATGGGGCAAAAACATTCAGTACTTC.

The gene calls are TRBV9 and TRBJ2-3; no firm D call. This CDR3 is built from 15 residues. Trimming removed 4 bases from V and 7 bases from J, with 19 bases in between. The germline V gene has CDR1 SGDLS and CDR2 YYNGEE. The CDR3 bases are TGTGCCAGCAGCACCCAGACGGGCGTACCGCATACGCAGTATTTT. Amino acid sequence: CASSTQTGVPHTQYF.

In its sample, this clonotype was seen many times. V gene TRBV6-1 combines with J gene TRBJ2-1; TRBD1 matches 9 bases. The CDR3 spans 15 residues. CDR1 and CDR2 (germline): MNHNS, SASEGT. The V and J ends lost 6 bases and 2 bases, in that order; junction bases with no gene match: 5. The CDR3 loop is CASRSHRGPYNEQFF. Written as DNA, the CDR3 is TGTGCCAGCAGATCCCACAGGGGGCCCTACAATGAGCAGTTCTTC.

The chain links TRBV18 to TRBJ2-7; the match to TRBD2 covers 12 bases. With 3 bases clipped from V and 3 bases from J, the junction kept 6 bases outside the gene matches. The CDR3 runs 16 residues. Germline CDR1 is KGHSH and CDR2 is LQKENI. The CDR3 is CASSPTSGLAGYEQYF. CDR3 nucleotides: TGTGCCAGCTCACCGACTTCGGGACTAGCGGGCTACGAGCAGTACTTC.

This clonotype was seen many times. The chain uses TRBV18 and TRBJ1-1, with D maybe TRBD1 (6 bases). The CDR3 sequence is 15 residues long. Germline V gene sequence: CDR1 KGHSH, CDR2 LQKENI. V was clipped by 3 bases and J by 1 base, with 12 bases between them. CDR3 sequence reads: CASSPGGASNTEAFF. The CDR3 DNA is TGTGCCAGCTCACCGGGGGGCGCCTCGAACACTGAAGCTTTCTTT.

The sample holds many counts of this clonotype. CDR3 sequence: CASSFRLTPNEQFF. CDR3 sequence (DNA): TGTGCCAGCAGTTTCAGACTAACTCCCAATGAGCAGTTCTTC. The chain combines TRBV12-3 or TRBV12-4 with TRBJ2-1; weak D call: TRBD2 (5 bases). Between the trimmed V and J ends, which lost 3 bases and 6 bases, there was a span of 12 bases. CDR3 length: 14 amino acids.

This clonotype was counted many times. The genes are TRBV10-3 and TRBJ2-3; D remains unclear. Looked up from germline, CDR1 is ENHRY and CDR2 is SYGVKD. This CDR3 is 13 amino acids long. V lost 6 bases and J lost 2, with 9 bases in between. The chain's CDR3 is CAIRVAVTDTQYF. The CDR3 DNA reads TGTGCCATCAGGGTGGCAGTCACAGATACGCAGTATTTT.

This clonotype was counted a few times. The gene calls are TRBV7-9 and TRBJ2-1; 10 positions match TRBD2. With 4 bases clipped from V and 14 bases from J, the junction kept 14 bases outside the gene matches. The CDR3 is 15 amino acids. Germline loops: CDR1 SEHNR, CDR2 FQNEAQ (reference sequence). The CDR3 DNA sequence: TGTGCCAGCAGCTATACGACTAGCGGGTTTTTTAAGGAGTTCTTC. It encodes CASSYTTSGFFKEFF.

This clonotype appeared a few times. The V and J genes are TRBV24-1 and TRBJ2-1; D is uncertain. This CDR3 spans 15 amino acids. The germline V gene encodes CDR1 KGHDR and CDR2 SFDVKD. The germline V and J ends were trimmed by 1 base and 0 bases, with 6 bases remaining between them. DNA of the CDR3: TGTGCCACCAGTGATTTCGATGGCTCCTACAATGAGCAGTTCTTC. Encoded protein: CATSDFDGSYNEQFF.

This clonotype came up many times. The chain employs TRBV5-1 and TRBJ2-3, with TRBD2 as a possible D gene (5 bases). Between the trimmed V and J ends, which lost 4 bases and 0 bases, there was a span of 12 bases. The CDR3 sequence is 15 residues long. Per the germline V gene, CDR1 is SGHRS and CDR2 is YFSETQ. CDR3 bases: TGCGCCAGCAGCCTTACTAGTCCTAGCACAGATACGCAGTATTTT. It encodes CASSLTSPSTDTQYF.

There are many counts of this clonotype. V is TRBV7-8 and J is TRBJ2-7; D ambiguous. The germline V gene encodes CDR1 SGHVS and CDR2 FQNEAQ. V lost 1 base to trimming and J lost 3 bases, with 10 bases between them. The CDR3 is 14 residues long. CDR3 region: CASSLEAGYYEQYF. The CDR3 DNA reads TGTGCCAGCAGCTTAGAGGCAGGATACTACGAGCAGTACTTC.

In its sample, this clonotype was seen many times. The CDR3: CASRGTHAYNEQFF. The CDR3 DNA reads TGTGCCAGCAGAGGTACTCATGCCTACAATGAGCAGTTCTTC. The chain links TRBV12-3 or TRBV12-4 to TRBJ2-1; no reliable D call. CDR3 length: 14 residues. V was shortened by 6 bases and J by 2 bases, with 11 bases between the two germline ends.

This chain uses TRBV7-6 with TRBJ2-7; D remains unclear. CDR1 is SGHVS, CDR2 FNYEAQ, per germline. The germline V and J ends were trimmed by 1 base and 5 bases, with 15 bases remaining between them. This CDR3 region has 15 residues. The CDR3 loop reads CASSLVDSSPHEQYF. CDR3 sequence (DNA): TGTGCCAGCAGCTTAGTAGATAGCTCCCCTCACGAGCAGTACTTC.

This clonotype was picked up a small number of times. This chain connects TRBV20-1 to TRBJ2-7, with D tentatively TRBD2 (6 bases). Germline V CDR1 and CDR2: DFQATT, SNEGSKA (reference sequence). The CDR3 covers 16 residues. The V end lost 5 bases, the J end lost 0 bases, and 20 bases lay between the germline ends. The CDR3 reads CSAGAESSGPSYEQYF. In nucleotides, the CDR3 is TGCAGTGCTGGGGCAGAGTCCAGCGGGCCCTCCTACGAGCAGTACTTC.

This clonotype showed up just a few times. The V and J genes are TRBV29-1 and TRBJ2-7; maybe TRBD1 (6 bases). CDR3 size: 15 residues. Deletions cut 2 bases from V and 3 bases from J, with 17 bases between. Germline CDR1 SQVTM, CDR2 ANQGSEA. CDR3 bases: TGCAGCGTTGAATGGGGCGACAGGTCAGGCTACGAGCAGTACTTC. Its protein product is CSVEWGDRSGYEQYF.

This sequence joins TRBV13 and TRBJ2-3, with 7 positions matching TRBD1. After removal of 5 bases from V and 5 bases from J, the junction contained 10 bases not matched to a gene. Germline assignment: CDR1 PRHDT and CDR2 FYEKMQ (reference sequence). The CDR3 consists of 15 residues. CDR3 bases: TGTGCCAGCAGCCGACAGGGACCCAACGAAGATACGCAGTATTTT. Amino acid sequence: CASSRQGPNEDTQYF.

This clonotype was observed many times. The chain links TRBV30 to TRBJ1-2; 8 bases match TRBD1. The CDR3 extends over 15 amino acids. After removal of 0 bases from V and 8 bases from J, the junction contained 11 bases not matched to a gene. The germline V gene encodes CDR1 GTSNPN and CDR2 SVGIG (reference sequence). This chain's CDR3 is CAWSVNSRGRGGYTF. CDR3 DNA sequence: TGTGCCTGGAGTGTTAACTCCAGGGGGCGCGGAGGCTACACCTTC.

The rearrangement uses TRBV12-3 or TRBV12-4 and TRBJ2-2; 10 bases map to TRBD2. This CDR3 has 16 residues. Trimming took 6 bases from V and 7 from J; bases not matched to a gene: 11. CDR3 nucleotides: TGTGCCAGCAGCCGGACAGAGCCTAGCGGGAGCGGGGAGCTGTTTTTT. This encodes CASSRTEPSGSGELFF.

This chain connects TRBV6-1 to TRBJ2-7; D might be TRBD1 (6 bases). Germline V CDR1 and CDR2: MNHNS, SASEGT. V was cut by 6 bases and J by 1 base, with 13 bases left in between. The CDR3 sequence is 14 residues long. CDR3 DNA sequence: TGTGCCAGCAGCCGTAACAGGGAATCCTACGAGCAGTACTTC. Translated: CASSRNRESYEQYF.

This clonotype showed up just a few times. J is TRBJ1-5 and V is TRBV7-2, with TRBD1 matching over 7 bases. The V gene end was trimmed by 4 bases and the J gene end by 6 bases; junction bases not matched to a gene: 6. Germline V gives CDR1 SGHTA, CDR2 FQGNSA. The CDR3 has 14 amino acids. CDR3 sequence (DNA): TGTGCCAGCAGCTCCCGACAGGGCAGTCAGCCCCAGCATTTT. This codes for CASSSRQGSQPQHF.

This clonotype was recorded a few times. The gene calls are TRBV29-1 and TRBJ2-1; 7 bases agree with TRBD2. The CDR3 extends over 14 amino acids. The V gene's germline CDR1 is SQVTM and CDR2 ANQGSEA. V lost 1 base and J lost 7; bases outside the gene matches: 7. The CDR3 reads CSVEVAGARNEQFF. CDR3 in DNA: TGCAGCGTTGAAGTTGCGGGAGCCCGGAATGAGCAGTTCTTC.

This clonotype came up a few times. V gene TRBV20-1 combines with J gene TRBJ2-3; 8 bases are a match to TRBD2. Germline-derived CDR1 and CDR2 are DFQATT and SNEGSKA (reference sequence). V was clipped by 3 bases and J by 1 base; unmatched bases: 6. The CDR3 contains 15 residues. CDR3 amino acids: CSASKLTSGTDTQYF. The CDR3 nucleotides are TGCAGTGCTAGCAAATTGACTAGCGGCACAGATACGCAGTATTTT.

This clonotype was detected a few times. V gene TRBV2 combines with J gene TRBJ2-7; 7 nucleotides align to TRBD2. This CDR3 has 14 amino acids. Germline lookup yields CDR1 SNHLY and CDR2 FYNNEI. V shed 6 bases, J shed 0 bases, and the junction held 5 bases outside the gene matches. Written as DNA, the CDR3 is TGTGCCAGCAGGGGACTAATATCCTCCTACGAGCAGTACTTC. Encoded protein: CASRGLISSYEQYF.

This clonotype was observed a handful of times. V gene TRBV5-6 combines with J gene TRBJ1-1; the D is unclear. The CDR3 totals 15 residues. V lost 0 bases, J lost 0 bases, and 9 bases lay in between. CDR1 and CDR2 (germline): SGHDT, YYEEEE. The DNA for the CDR3 is TGTGCCAGCAGCTTGGTGACGCTAATGAACACTGAAGCTTTCTTT. It encodes CASSLVTLMNTEAFF.